A selection of T cell receptor beta chains follows, all from one sample in a study of PD-1 blockade in classical Hodgkin lymphoma. Libraries were prepared by immunoSEQ multiplex PCR; TCRdb keeps only in-frame clonotypes and omits some of them. Here the sample spans tens of thousands of clones, under 75% being singletons. The specimen comprised peripheral blood mononuclear cells (PBMCs), sampled at baseline. The receptors originated from a human donor with classical Hodgkin lymphoma. Each CDR3 is given with its conserved first and last residue. A D gene is named only where the DNA matches it firmly. Where a row states a size, it is once, few, many or the class of an expanded clone; other rows omit it.

TRBV7-2	TRBD2	-	TRBJ2-1	TGTGCCAGCAGCTTAGTGGCTAGCGGAGGCAATGAGCAGTTCTTC	CASSLVASGGNEQFF
TRBV9	TRBD2	-	TRBJ2-1	TGTGCCAGCAGCTTGAGACTAGCCGCCGTATCCAATGAGCAGTTCTTC	CASSLRLAAVSNEQFF
TRBV25-1	-	-	TRBJ2-7	TGTGCCAGCAGACAGGGTTGGGGAAGCGAGCAGTACTTC	CASRQGWGSEQYF
TRBV7-2	-	few	TRBJ2-7	TGTGCCAGCAGCTCCGGCGCCTACGAGCAGTACTTC	CASSSGAYEQYF
TRBV7-9	-	-	TRBJ1-2	TGTGCCAGCAGCCCGACCGGGACACTTCCTAACTATGGCTACACCTTC	CASSPTGTLPNYGYTF
TRBV19	TRBD2	-	TRBJ2-1	TGTGCCAGTAGTACCCGACTAGCGGGAGACCGTGAGCAGTTCTTC	CASSTRLAGDREQFF
TRBV9	TRBD2	-	TRBJ2-1	TGTGCCAGCAGCATGGGACTAGCGGGGCTATACAATGAGCAGTTCTTC	CASSMGLAGLYNEQFF
TRBV29-1	TRBD1	-	TRBJ2-5	TGCAGCGTTGGACAGGGGCCTAAAGAGACCCAGTACTTC	CSVGQGPKETQYF
TRBV4-3	-	-	TRBJ2-1	TGCGCCAGCAGCCAAGTCCTCTACAATGAGCAGTTCTTC	CASSQVLYNEQFF
TRBV9	-	few	TRBJ1-1	TGTGCCAGCAGCGTCGAACAGGGTGGCACTGAAGCTTTCTTT	CASSVEQGGTEAFF
TRBV7-8	TRBD2	-	TRBJ2-7	TGTGCCAGCAGTCCACTAGCGGGGTCTCTTGACGAGCAGTACTTC	CASSPLAGSLDEQYF
TRBV11-3	-	-	TRBJ1-6	TGTGCCAGCAGCCACTTCTGGGCAGGGGACGATAGTTCACCCCTCCACTTT	CASSHFWAGDDSSPLHF
TRBV6-4	-	once	TRBJ2-1	TGTGCCAGCAGTGACAGGGCGCGGGTCCGATACAATGAGCAGTTCTTC	CASSDRARVRYNEQFF
TRBV5-1	-	-	TRBJ2-1	TGCGCCAGCAGCGTCTTGGGGAATGAGCAGTTCTTC	CASSVLGNEQFF
TRBV15	-	few	TRBJ2-7	TGTGCCACCAGCACTTACGGGAACTCCTACGAGCAGTACTTC	CATSTYGNSYEQYF
TRBV30	-	-	TRBJ2-3	TGTGCCTGGAGTGTACCCGATACGCAGTATTTT	CAWSVPDTQYF
TRBV4-3	-	-	TRBJ2-7	TGCGCCAGCAGCCGGATTGGGTTTTCGGACGAGCAGTACTTC	CASSRIGFSDEQYF
TRBV6-6	-	-	TRBJ1-3	TGTGCCAGCAGTACGACAGTTATTGGAAACACCATATATTTT	CASSTTVIGNTIYF
TRBV2	-	few	TRBJ2-7	TGTGCCGGGAGTCCGGACGGAGACTACGAGCAGTACTTC	CAGSPDGDYEQYF
TRBV6-5	-	-	TRBJ2-2	TGTGCCAGCAGTTACGGGTTTTCCGGGGAGCTGTTTTTT	CASSYGFSGELFF
TRBV4-1	-	-	TRBJ2-3	TGCGCCAGCAGCCGTGAGGGCGCGGGGACAGATACGCAGTATTTT	CASSREGAGTDTQYF
TRBV11-3	-	-	TRBJ2-2	TGTGCCAGCAGCCCCAGTTTGGCAGGCGGGGAGCTGTTTTTT	CASSPSLAGGELFF
TRBV19	TRBD1	-	TRBJ2-1	TGTGCCAGTATGACAGGGGGCTTATACAATGAGCAGTTCTTC	CASMTGGLYNEQFF